Below are 22 T cell receptor beta chains sequenced from a single sample in a study of T cell responses to AZD1222 COVID-19 vaccine. The repertoire was sequenced with immunoSEQ multiplex PCR; TCRdb's copy has only in-frame clones and lacks some. The data show tens of thousands of clones, 70% to 90% seen once. The sequences come from peripheral blood, collected on day 0 of AZD1222 vaccination. These receptors were obtained from an adult in good health.

This clone was seen just once. The chain employs TRBV5-5 and TRBJ1-4; D gene uncertain. V was pared by 1 base and J by 4 bases, with 8 bases between. The CDR3 loop spans 14 amino acids. Germline V gene data show CDR1 as SGHKS and CDR2 as YYEKEE (reference sequence). CDR3 region: CASSLRAGNEKLFF. DNA of the CDR3: TGTGCCAGCAGCTTGAGGGCGGGTAATGAAAAACTGTTTTTT.

The chain joins TRBV15 to TRBJ1-5; D remains ambiguous. CDR3 length: 15 residues. Per the germline V gene, CDR1 is LNHNV and CDR2 is YYDKDF (reference sequence). Trimming took 5 bases from V and 6 from J, leaving 17 bases between them. CDR3 loop: CATSLQLSGGQPQHF. As DNA, the CDR3 is TGTGCCACCAGCCTTCAGTTATCCGGTGGTCAGCCCCAGCATTTT.

V usage is TRBV21-1 and J usage is TRBJ1-1; TRBD1 is the table's D call, not checked against the DNA. TRBV21-1 is a known pseudogene. The CDR3 has 16 amino acids. In DNA, the CDR3 is TGTGCCAGCAGCAAAGCATGGTTTTCAGTGAACACTGAAGCTTTCTTT. As protein: CASSKAWFSVNTEAFF.

V usage is TRBV6-6 and J usage is TRBJ1-2; D ambiguous. Germline lookup yields CDR1 MNHNY and CDR2 SVGAGI (reference sequence). The CDR3 covers 14 residues. V was trimmed by 0 bases and J by 2 bases, leaving 7 bases between them. CDR3 sequence: CASSYSSGNYGYTF. The CDR3 region has the DNA TGTGCCAGCAGTTACTCGTCCGGGAACTATGGCTACACCTTC.

The chain is built from TRBV20-1 and TRBJ2-3; unclear D gene. Per germline, CDR1 DFQATT and CDR2 SNEGSKA (reference sequence). The CDR3 is 11 amino acids. V lost 1 base and J lost 6, with 5 bases in between. CDR3 DNA sequence: TGCAGTGCTAGAGTCGCGGATACGCAGTATTTT. Its protein is CSARVADTQYF.

The chain links TRBV4-1 to TRBJ1-6, with a possible D match to TRBD1 (5 bases). Per germline, CDR1 MGHRA and CDR2 YSYEKL. This CDR3 is built from 16 residues. V was trimmed by 0 bases and J by 4 bases, leaving 10 bases between them. CDR3 nucleotide sequence: TGCGCCAGCAGCCAAGAAAAGCCAGGGTATAATTCACCCCTCCACTTT. Residues: CASSQEKPGYNSPLHF.

V gene TRBV5-8 combines with J gene TRBJ2-5; D unresolved. Germline loops: CDR1 SGHTS, CDR2 YDEGEE. V lost 3 bases and J lost 7, with 19 bases in between. This CDR3 has 15 residues. CDR3 residues: CASSWNREIGGTQYF. The CDR3 nucleotides read TGTGCCAGCAGCTGGAATCGCGAAATCGGCGGGACCCAGTACTTC.

The rearrangement links TRBV6-6 to TRBJ1-3; unclear D gene. The germline CDR1 and CDR2 sequences are MNHNY and SVGAGI (reference sequence). CDR3 length: 13 amino acids. V was trimmed by 4 bases and J by 14 bases, leaving 18 bases between them. CDR3 DNA: TGTGCCAGCAGTTCTCCGGCAGCCGCTATCGTATATTTT. Its translation is CASSSPAAAIVYF.

This clone was observed once. One end of the junction varies from germline; a read error may be responsible. This chain uses TRBV14 with TRBJ2-1; D ambiguous. This CDR3 has 12 residues. Per the germline V gene, CDR1 is SGHDN and CDR2 is FVKESK. The CDR3 DNA sequence: TGTGCCAGCAGCCAGCCGTACACTGAGCAGTTCTTC. This encodes CASSQPYTEQFF.

There are a few counts of this clone. V usage is TRBV19 and J usage is TRBJ2-7; the D call may be TRBD1 or TRBD2 (5 bases each). The CDR3 totals 13 residues. Germline V gene lookup returns CDR1 LNHDA and CDR2 SQIVND (reference sequence). V lost 6 bases, J lost 2 bases, and 11 bases lay in between. The CDR3: CASRGTVTYEQYF. Written as DNA, the CDR3 is TGTGCCAGTAGAGGGACCGTCACCTACGAGCAGTACTTC.

The CDR3 DNA reads as TGTGCCAGCAGCCAAGATCGAGGACTAGCGGGATCCTACAATGAGCAGTTCTTC. Its translation: CASSQDRGLAGSYNEQFF. The chain has TRBV3-1 (or the pseudogene TRBV3-2) and TRBJ2-1, with 12 bases that match TRBD2. Trimming at V came to 0 bases and at J to 1 base, leaving 4 bases not matched to a gene. This CDR3 is 18 amino acids long. Germline lookup yields CDR1 LGHDT and CDR2 YNNKEL (reference sequence).

CDR3 nucleotide sequence: TGCGCCATCCGACGGAGCTCCTACGAGCAGTACTTC. Protein: CAIRRSSYEQYF. J is TRBJ2-7 and V is TRBV10-1; D is undetermined. Germline V CDR1 and CDR2: WNHNN, SYGVQD (reference sequence). This CDR3 spans 12 amino acids. V was clipped by 10 bases and J by 0 bases, with 10 bases between them.

The chain combines TRBV27 with TRBJ2-2, with 9 bases identical to TRBD2. Germline lookup yields CDR1 MNHEY and CDR2 SMNVEV (reference sequence). The CDR3 runs to 16 residues. V trimming: 0 bases; J trimming: 4 bases; junction bases outside the gene matches: 3. CDR3 amino acids: CASSLSTSGPTGELFF. In nucleotides, the CDR3 is TGTGCCAGCAGTTTATCGACTAGCGGCCCCACCGGGGAGCTGTTTTTT.

The chain has TRBV15 and TRBJ2-5, with D possibly TRBD1 on 5 matching bases. The CDR3 sequence is 14 residues long. V shed 3 bases and J shed 5 bases, with 13 bases lying between them. Germline V gene sequence: CDR1 LNHNV, CDR2 YYDKDF (reference sequence). CDR3 coding DNA: TGTGCCACCAGCAGGGACACCGGAGTTGAGACCCAGTACTTC. The encoded protein is CATSRDTGVETQYF. Filled out from reference TRBV15 and TRBJ2-5, the complete variable domain reads DAMVIQNPRYQVTQFGKPVTLSCSQTLNHNVMYWYQQKSSQAPKLLFHYYDKDFNNEADTPDNFQSRRPNTSFCFLDIRSPGLGDTAMYLCATSRDTGVETQYFGPGTRLLVL.

V is TRBV6-6 and J is TRBJ2-7, with D perhaps TRBD1 or TRBD2 (5 bases each). CDR1 is MNHNY and CDR2 is SVGAGI in the germline V gene (reference sequence). This CDR3 is 13 amino acids long. Trimming stripped 4 bases from V and 7 bases from J, with 14 bases between. This chain's CDR3 is CASSSRGVGEQYF. CDR3 sequence (DNA): TGTGCCAGCAGTTCCCGGGGCGTGGGGGAGCAGTACTTC.

This clone was recorded once. The gene calls are TRBV29-1 and TRBJ2-5; D uncertain. Germline assignment: CDR1 SQVTM and CDR2 ANQGSEA. Trimming took 1 base from V and 8 from J, leaving 8 bases between them. The CDR3 contains 11 residues. CDR3 protein: CSVEVGKTQYF. The DNA for the CDR3 is TGCAGCGTTGAAGTGGGAAAAACCCAGTACTTC. Filled out from reference TRBV29-1 and TRBJ2-5, the complete variable domain reads SAVISQKPSRDICQRGTSLTIQCQVDSQVTMMFWYRQQPGQSLTLIATANQGSEATYESGFVIDKFPISRPNLTFSTLTVSNMSPEDSSIYLCSVEVGKTQYFGPGTRLLVL.

The chain uses TRBV2 and TRBJ2-1, with 9 bases that match TRBD2. The CDR3 covers 14 residues. CDR1 is SNHLY and CDR2 is FYNNEI in the germline V gene. V shed 3 bases and J 7 bases; nucleotides not matched to a gene: 4. The CDR3 loop is CASSDPSGANEQFF. CDR3 nucleotides: TGTGCCAGCAGTGACCCTAGCGGGGCTAATGAGCAGTTCTTC.

CDR3 coding DNA: TGTGCCAGCAGCGTAGAGGTGATCGCCACTGAAGCTTTCTTT. Amino acid sequence: CASSVEVIATEAFF. The genes are TRBV9 and TRBJ1-1, with D uncertain. This CDR3 contains 14 residues. The V end lost 0 bases, the J end lost 4 bases, and 10 bases lay between the germline ends. CDR1 SGDLS and CDR2 YYNGEE come from the germline V gene.

The chain carries TRBV24-1 and TRBJ2-3, with 12 positions matching TRBD1. The CDR3 covers 17 residues. Germline V CDR1 and CDR2: KGHDR, SFDVKD. The junction had 9 bases not matched to a gene; V was cut back by 4 bases and J by 5 bases. This CDR3 is CATSDVGTGGALDTQYF. The CDR3, as DNA: TGTGCCACCAGTGACGTTGGGACAGGGGGCGCCTTAGATACGCAGTATTTT.

This rearrangement joins TRBV7-2 to TRBJ1-6; TRBD1 is a possible D gene (5 bases). V was cut by 3 bases and J by 7 bases, with 16 bases left in between. CDR3 length equals 16 residues. Germline CDR1 reads SGHTA; CDR2 reads FQGNSA. The CDR3 region is CASSLTPGLYNSPLHF. DNA of the CDR3: TGTGCCAGCAGCTTGACTCCGGGACTCTACAATTCACCCCTCCACTTT. The whole variable domain, filled in from reference TRBV7-2 and TRBJ1-6, reads GAGVSQSPSNKVTEKGKDVELRCDPISGHTALYWYRQSLGQGLEFLIYFQGNSAPDKSGLPSDRFSAERTGGSVSTLTIQRTQQEDSAVYLCASSLTPGLYNSPLHFGNGTRLTVT.

V usage is TRBV18 and J usage is TRBJ1-1; the D gene is possibly TRBD1 (5 bases). Germline CDR1 KGHSH, CDR2 LQKENI. V was cut by 1 base and J by 3 bases, with 12 bases left in between. CDR3 length equals 15 residues. The CDR3 region is CASSPLGQIHTEAFF. The CDR3 nucleotides are TGTGCCAGCTCACCACTCGGACAAATTCACACTGAAGCTTTCTTT.

The chain couples TRBV18 to TRBJ2-1; 7 bases line up with TRBD2. Germline V gives CDR1 KGHSH, CDR2 LQKENI. V gave up 3 bases and J gave up 7 bases; unmatched junction bases: 9. The CDR3 has 15 amino acids. DNA for the CDR3: TGTGCCAGCTCACCTCGGGAGGTAACATCGAATGAGCAGTTCTTC. Translating it yields CASSPREVTSNEQFF.